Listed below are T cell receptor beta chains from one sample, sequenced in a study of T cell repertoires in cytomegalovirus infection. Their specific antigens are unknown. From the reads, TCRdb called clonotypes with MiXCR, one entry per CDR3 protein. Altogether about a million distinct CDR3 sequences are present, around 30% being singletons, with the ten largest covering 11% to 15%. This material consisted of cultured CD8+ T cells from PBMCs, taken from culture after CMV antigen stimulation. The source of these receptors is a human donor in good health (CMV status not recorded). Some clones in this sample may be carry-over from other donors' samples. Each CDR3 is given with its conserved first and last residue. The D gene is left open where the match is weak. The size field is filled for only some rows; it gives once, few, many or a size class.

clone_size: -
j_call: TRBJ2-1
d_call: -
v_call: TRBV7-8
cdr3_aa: CASSLTSTSSYNEQFF
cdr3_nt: TGTGCCAGCAGCTTAACCTCTACTAGCTCCTACAATGAGCAGTTCTTC

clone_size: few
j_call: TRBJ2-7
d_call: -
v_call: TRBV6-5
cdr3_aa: CASKTRKSYEQYF
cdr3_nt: TGTGCCAGCAAGACCCGAAAAAGCTACGAGCAGTACTTC

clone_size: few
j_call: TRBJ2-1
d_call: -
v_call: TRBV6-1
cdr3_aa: CASSLGYEVYF
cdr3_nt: TGTGCCAGCAGTCTAGGTTACGAGGTCTACTTC

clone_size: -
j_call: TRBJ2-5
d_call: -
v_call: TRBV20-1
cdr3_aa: CSARVVETQYF
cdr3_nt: TGCAGTGCCCGGGTGGTGGAGACCCAGTACTTC

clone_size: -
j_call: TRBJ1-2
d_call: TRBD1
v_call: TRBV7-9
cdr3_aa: CASSPQIQGARGYTF
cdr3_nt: TGTGCCAGCAGCCCACAGATACAGGGGGCTCGAGGCTACACCTTC

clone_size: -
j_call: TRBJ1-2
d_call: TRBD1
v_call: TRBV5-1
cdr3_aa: CASSPGQGTEGYTF
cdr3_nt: TGCGCCAGCAGCCCAGGACAGGGAACGGAAGGCTACACCTTC

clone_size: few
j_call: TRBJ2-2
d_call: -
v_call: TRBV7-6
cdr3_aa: CASSSWDHGELFF
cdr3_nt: TGTGCCAGCAGCTCGTGGGATCACGGGGAGCTGTTTTTT

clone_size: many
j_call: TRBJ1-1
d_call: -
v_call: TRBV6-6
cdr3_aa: CASNGGRSEAFF
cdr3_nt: TGTGCCAGCAATGGGGGGAGATCTGAAGCTTTCTTT

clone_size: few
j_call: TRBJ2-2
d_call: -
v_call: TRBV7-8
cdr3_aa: CASSQSPGELFF
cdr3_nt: TGTGCCAGCAGCCAAAGTCCCGGGGAGCTGTTTTTT

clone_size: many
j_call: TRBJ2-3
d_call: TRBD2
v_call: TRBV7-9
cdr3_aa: CASSSLTGLDGTDTQYF
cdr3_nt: TGTGCCAGCAGCTCATTGACTGGACTAGATGGCACAGATACGCAGTATTTT

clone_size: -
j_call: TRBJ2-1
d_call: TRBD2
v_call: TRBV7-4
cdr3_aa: CASSLAIVAGGPLDNEQFF
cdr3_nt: TGTGCCAGCAGCTTAGCTATTGTAGCGGGGGGGCCATTGGACAATGAGCAGTTCTTC

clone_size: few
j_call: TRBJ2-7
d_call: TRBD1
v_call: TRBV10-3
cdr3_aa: CAITGQGPNEQYF
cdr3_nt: TGTGCCATCACCGGACAGGGGCCCAACGAGCAGTACTTC

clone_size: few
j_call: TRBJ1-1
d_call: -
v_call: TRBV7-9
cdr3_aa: CASSSSGGNTEAFF
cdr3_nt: TGTGCCAGCAGCTCCTCCGGGGGGAACACTGAAGCTTTCTTT

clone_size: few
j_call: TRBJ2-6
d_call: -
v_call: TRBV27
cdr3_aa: CASSSGLPSGANVLTF
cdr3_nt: TGTGCCAGCAGTTCTGGACTCCCCTCTGGGGCCAACGTCCTGACTTTC

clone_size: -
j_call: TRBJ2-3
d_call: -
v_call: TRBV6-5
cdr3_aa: CASSFELARDTQYF
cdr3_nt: TGTGCCAGCAGCTTCGAGTTAGCGAGAGATACGCAGTATTTT

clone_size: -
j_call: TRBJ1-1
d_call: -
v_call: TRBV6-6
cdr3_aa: CASGGALNTEAFF
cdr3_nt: TGTGCCAGCGGCGGGGCCTTGAACACTGAAGCTTTCTTT

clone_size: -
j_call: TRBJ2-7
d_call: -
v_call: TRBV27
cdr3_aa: CASSYGGARSPTYEQYF
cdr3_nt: TGTGCCAGCAGTTATGGCGGGGCCCGGTCCCCCACCTACGAGCAGTACTTC

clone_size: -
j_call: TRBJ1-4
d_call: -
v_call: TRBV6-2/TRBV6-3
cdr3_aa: CASSYRVGEKLFF
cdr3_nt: TGTGCCAGCAGCTACAGGGTTGGCGAAAAACTGTTTTTT

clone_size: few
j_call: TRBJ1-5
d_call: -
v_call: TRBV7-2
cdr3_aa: CASSLGTAHYNQPQHF
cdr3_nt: TGTGCCAGCAGCTTAGGGACAGCGCACTACAATCAGCCCCAGCATTTT

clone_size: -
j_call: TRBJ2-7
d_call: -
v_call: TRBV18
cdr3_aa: CASSPMRSYEQYF
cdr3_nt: TGTGCCAGCTCACCTATGAGGTCCTACGAGCAGTACTTC

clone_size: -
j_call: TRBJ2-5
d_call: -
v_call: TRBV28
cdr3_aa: CASSLSQEAEETQYF
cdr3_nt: TGTGCCAGCAGTTTATCGCAGGAAGCCGAAGAGACCCAGTACTTC

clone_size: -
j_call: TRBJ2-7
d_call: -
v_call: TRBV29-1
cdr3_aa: CSVVPLEGSYEQYF
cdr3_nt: TGCAGCGTTGTCCCTCTAGAAGGGTCCTACGAGCAGTACTTC

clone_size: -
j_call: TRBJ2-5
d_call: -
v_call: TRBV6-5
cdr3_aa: CASSYSIRGQETQYF
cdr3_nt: TGTGCCAGCAGTTACTCGATCCGGGGCCAAGAGACCCAGTACTTC

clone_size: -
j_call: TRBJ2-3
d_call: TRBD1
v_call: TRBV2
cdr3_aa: CATLTGGITDTQYF
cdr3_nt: TGTGCCACTTTAACAGGGGGCATCACAGATACGCAGTATTTT

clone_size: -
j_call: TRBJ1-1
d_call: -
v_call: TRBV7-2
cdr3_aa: CASSSHVGQPRMNTEAFF
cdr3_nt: TGTGCCAGCAGCTCGCACGTAGGACAACCGAGAATGAACACTGAAGCTTTCTTT

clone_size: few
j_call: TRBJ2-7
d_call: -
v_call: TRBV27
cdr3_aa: CASRSWEVNEQYF
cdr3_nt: TGTGCCAGCAGGTCATGGGAGGTTAACGAGCAGTACTTC

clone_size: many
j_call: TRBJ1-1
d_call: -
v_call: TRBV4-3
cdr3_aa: CASSQVQTGGEAFF
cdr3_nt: TGCGCCAGCAGCCAAGTCCAGACAGGCGGTGAAGCTTTCTTT

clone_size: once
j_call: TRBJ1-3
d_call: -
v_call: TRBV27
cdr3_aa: CASKIGNTIYF
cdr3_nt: TGTGCCAGCAAAATAGGGAACACCATATATTTT

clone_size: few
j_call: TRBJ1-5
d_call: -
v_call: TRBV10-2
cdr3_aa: CASQQSNQPQHF
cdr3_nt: TGCGCCAGCCAGCAGAGCAATCAGCCCCAGCATTTT

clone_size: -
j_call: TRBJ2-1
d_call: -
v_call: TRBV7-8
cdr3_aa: CASSLVGRGLSYNEQFF
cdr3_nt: TGTGCCAGCAGCTTAGTAGGGCGGGGGCTCTCCTACAATGAGCAGTTCTTC

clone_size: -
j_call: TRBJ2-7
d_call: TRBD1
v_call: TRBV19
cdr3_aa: CASSTTGRHEQYF
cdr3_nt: TGTGCCAGTAGTACGACAGGGCGCCACGAGCAGTACTTC

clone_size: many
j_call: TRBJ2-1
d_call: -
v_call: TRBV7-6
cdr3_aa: CASSVRGASYNEQFF
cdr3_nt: TGTGCCAGCAGCGTCCGGGGGGCCTCCTACAATGAGCAGTTCTTC

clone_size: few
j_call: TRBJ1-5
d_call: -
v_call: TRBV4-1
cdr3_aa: CASSQESLNQPQHF
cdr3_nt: TGCGCCAGCAGCCAAGAGAGCCTTAATCAGCCCCAGCATTTT

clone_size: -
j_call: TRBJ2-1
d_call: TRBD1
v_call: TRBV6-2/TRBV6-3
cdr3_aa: CASSYGQSGTGGEQFF
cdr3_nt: TGTGCCAGCAGTTACGGGCAATCCGGGACAGGGGGGGAGCAGTTCTTC

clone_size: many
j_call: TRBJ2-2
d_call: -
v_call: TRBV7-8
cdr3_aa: CASSLPLWAGPSYGELFF
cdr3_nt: TGTGCCAGCAGCCTCCCCCTTTGGGCGGGGCCATCATACGGGGAGCTGTTTTTT

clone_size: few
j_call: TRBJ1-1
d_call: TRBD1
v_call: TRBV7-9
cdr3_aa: CASSFGGQGAMGTEAFF
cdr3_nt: TGTGCCAGCAGCTTCGGGGGACAGGGGGCAATGGGGACTGAAGCTTTCTTT

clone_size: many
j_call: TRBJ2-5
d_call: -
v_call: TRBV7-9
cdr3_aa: CASSPTDREVFETQYF
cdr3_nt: TGTGCCAGCAGCCCGACCGACAGGGAGGTTTTTGAGACCCAGTACTTC

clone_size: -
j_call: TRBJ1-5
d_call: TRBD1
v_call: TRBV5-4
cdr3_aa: CASSLSGTGANQPQHF
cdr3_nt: TGTGCCAGCAGCTTGAGTGGGACAGGGGCAAATCAGCCCCAGCATTTT

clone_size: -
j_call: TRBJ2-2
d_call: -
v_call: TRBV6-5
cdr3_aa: CASSYSHGLIGSSTGELFF
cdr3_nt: TGTGCCAGCAGTTACTCTCACGGGCTAATCGGGTCTAGCACCGGGGAGCTGTTTTTT

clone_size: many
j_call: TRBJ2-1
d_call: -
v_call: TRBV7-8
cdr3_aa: CASSPPGGGADNEQFF
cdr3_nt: TGTGCCAGCAGCCCCCCTGGAGGGGGCGCAGACAATGAGCAGTTCTTC

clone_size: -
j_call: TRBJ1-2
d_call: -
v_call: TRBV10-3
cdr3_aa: CAISETGSHGYTF
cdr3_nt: TGTGCCATCAGTGAGACAGGGTCCCATGGCTACACCTTC

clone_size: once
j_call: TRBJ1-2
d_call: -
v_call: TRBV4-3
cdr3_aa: CASSPHKGFYGYTF
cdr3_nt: TGCGCCAGCAGCCCACATAAGGGTTTCTATGGCTACACCTTC

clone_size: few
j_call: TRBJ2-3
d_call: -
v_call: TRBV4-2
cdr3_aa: CASSQVLGDTQYF
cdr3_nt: TGTGCCAGCAGCCAAGTATTGGGAGATACGCAGTATTTT

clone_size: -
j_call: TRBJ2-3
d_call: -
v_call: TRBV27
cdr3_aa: CASSLIAASTDTQYF
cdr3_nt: TGTGCCAGCAGTTTAATAGCGGCTAGCACAGATACGCAGTATTTT

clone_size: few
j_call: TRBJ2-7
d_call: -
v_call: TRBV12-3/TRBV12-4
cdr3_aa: CASSWTAPSYEQYF
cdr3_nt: TGTGCCAGCAGTTGGACAGCCCCCTCCTACGAGCAGTACTTC

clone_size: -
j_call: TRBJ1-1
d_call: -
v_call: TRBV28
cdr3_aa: CASSPTDGDTEAFF
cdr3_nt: TGTGCCAGCAGTCCTACGGACGGAGACACTGAAGCTTTCTTT

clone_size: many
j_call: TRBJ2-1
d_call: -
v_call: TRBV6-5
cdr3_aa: CASSYSAPNQRNEQFF
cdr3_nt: TGTGCCAGCAGTTACTCAGCTCCAAACCAACGCAATGAGCAGTTCTTC

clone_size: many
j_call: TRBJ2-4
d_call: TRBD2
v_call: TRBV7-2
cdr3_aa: CASSLPGGLYIQYF
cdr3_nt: TGTGCCAGCAGCTTACCGGGGGGGTTATACATTCAGTACTTC

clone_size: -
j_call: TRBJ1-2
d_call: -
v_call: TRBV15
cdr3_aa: CATSKDANYGYTF
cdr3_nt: TGTGCCACCAGCAAGGACGCCAACTATGGCTACACCTTC

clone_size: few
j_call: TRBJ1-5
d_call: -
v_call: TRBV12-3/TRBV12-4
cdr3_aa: CASSGRGRGGPQHF
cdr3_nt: TGTGCCAGCAGTGGGCGGGGAAGGGGGGGGCCCCAGCATTTT

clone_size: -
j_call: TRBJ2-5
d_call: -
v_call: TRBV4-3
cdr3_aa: CASSQESLAGETQYF
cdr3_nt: TGCGCCAGCAGCCAAGAATCGCTAGCTGGAGAGACCCAGTACTTC

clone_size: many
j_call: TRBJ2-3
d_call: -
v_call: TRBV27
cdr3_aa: CASSLRGSDRRNTDTQYF
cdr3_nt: TGTGCCAGCAGTTTAAGGGGGAGCGACAGGCGAAACACAGATACGCAGTATTTT

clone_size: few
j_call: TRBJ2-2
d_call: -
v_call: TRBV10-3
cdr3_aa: CAIAGTNTGELFF
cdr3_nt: TGTGCCATCGCGGGCACGAACACCGGGGAGCTGTTTTTT

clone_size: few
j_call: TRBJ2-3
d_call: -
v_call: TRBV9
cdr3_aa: CASSRGVSRDTDTQYF
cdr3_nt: TGTGCCAGCAGCCGGGGAGTTAGCAGGGACACAGATACGCAGTATTTT

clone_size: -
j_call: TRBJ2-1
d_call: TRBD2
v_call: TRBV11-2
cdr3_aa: CASSSERGVSYNEQFF
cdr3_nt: TGTGCCAGCAGCTCTGAGCGGGGGGTTTCGTACAATGAGCAGTTCTTC

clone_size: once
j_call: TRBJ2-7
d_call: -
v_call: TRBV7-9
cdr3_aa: CANRPDSYEQYF
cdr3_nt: TGTGCCAACAGACCGGACTCCTACGAGCAGTACTTC

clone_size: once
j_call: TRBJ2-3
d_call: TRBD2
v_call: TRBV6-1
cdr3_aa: CASSEKGGGYNTDTQYF
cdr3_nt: TGTGCCAGCAGTGAAAAGGGCGGGGGATATAACACAGATACGCAGTATTTT

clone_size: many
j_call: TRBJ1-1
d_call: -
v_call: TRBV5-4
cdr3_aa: CASSLEGNPEAFF
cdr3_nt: TGTGCCAGCAGCTTAGAGGGGAATCCTGAAGCTTTCTTT

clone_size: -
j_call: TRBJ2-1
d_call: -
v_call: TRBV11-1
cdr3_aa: CASSHVDEQFF
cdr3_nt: TGTGCCAGCAGCCACGTGGATGAGCAGTTCTTC

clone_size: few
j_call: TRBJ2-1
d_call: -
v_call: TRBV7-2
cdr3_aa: CASRYRDVSYNEQFF
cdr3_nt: TGTGCCAGCAGGTACAGGGACGTCTCCTACAATGAGCAGTTCTTC